Below, one T cell receptor beta chain is given with its context. Per germline, CDR1 MDHEN and CDR2 SYDVKM. Unmatched junction bases numbered 9, after V lost 6 bases and J lost 4 bases. The CDR3 is 14 amino acids. The data derive from a study of blood T cell repertoires in COVID-19. Across the whole study: Acute and convalescent COVID-19 samples came from the United States, Italy and Spain.

Original methodology: Estimates of nucleated cell counts were drawn from the amplification of reference gene primers. Some clones are missing from TCRdb's copy, which holds only in-frame ones; the method was immunoSEQ multiplex PCR. Clone size and V and J calls were adopted from that table, with D and trimming inferred from the DNA. The sample has about 190,000 clones, around 79% seen once. This TCR derives from a woman aged 45-59 years with acute or convalescent COVID-19. The rearrangement links TRBV28 to TRBJ2-7; 7 bases line up with TRBD1. Sequencing used peripheral blood. Here the CDR3 reads CASRLRDSPYEQYF. As DNA, the CDR3 is TGTGCCAGCAGGCTCCGGGACAGCCCGTACGAGCAGTACTTC.